This T cell receptor beta chain is drawn from a study of T cells after yellow fever vaccination. Whole-study findings and limits: From the bulk population, abundant clonotypes could contaminate and appear within FACS-sorted repertoires. The secondary response was weaker, and its peak arrived faster, on day 5 versus 15. The booster response re-showed most primary clones: around 97% CD4, 88% CD8.

This clonotype was counted ten times or more. What it binds is unknown. CDR3 size: 16 residues. V lost 3 bases and J lost 1; bases outside the gene matches: 8. Per the germline V gene, CDR1 is ENHRY and CDR2 is SYGVKD. The TCR cDNA carried a universal primer site and UMIs from 5'RACE template switching. Via MiXCR, TCRdb re-called the 5' RACE reads, giving one row per CDR3 protein. In the table there are a few hundred thousand distinct CDR3 sequences, roughly 19% of which are singletons. The specimen comprised PBMCs, sampled 15 days after the yellow fever booster vaccination. The genes are TRBV10-3 and TRBJ2-7; TRBD2 matches 8 bases. The sequence derives from a man between 25 and 39 years old who received the YFV17D yellow fever vaccine. CDR3 bases: TGTGCCATCAGTGATCTGACGGGGGGGGCGTCCTACGAGCAGTACTTC. Translation gives CAISDLTGGASYEQYF.